A selection of T cell receptor beta chains follows, all from one sample in a study of blood T cell repertoires in COVID-19. TCRdb's copy holds only in-frame clones and misses some; the assay was immunoSEQ multiplex PCR. Among hundreds of thousands of clones listed, over 75% were seen once. Sequenced material: peripheral blood. These receptors were collected from a woman aged 25 to 45 with acute or convalescent COVID-19. Both conserved end residues are part of each CDR3. The order of the fields is V gene, J gene, CDR3 protein.

TRBV7-2	TRBJ2-1	CASSTYSYNEQFF
TRBV15	TRBJ2-5	CATSRESGSRRGETQYF
TRBV19	TRBJ1-5	CASRYGGDPSNQPQHF
TRBV5-1	TRBJ2-1	CASSLAPSGVYEQFF
TRBV27	TRBJ2-5	CASSLKGEETQYF
TRBV19	TRBJ2-2	CASRSPTGTNTGELFF
TRBV6-5	TRBJ2-5	CASSTRRETQYF
TRBV19	TRBJ1-5	CASSPGADQPQHF
TRBV6-5	TRBJ2-7	CASIPRGATNYEQYF
TRBV3-1/TRBV3-2	TRBJ1-4	CASSQRGARAEKLFF
TRBV30	TRBJ2-3	CAWSVLAGATDTQYF
TRBV12-3/TRBV12-4	TRBJ2-5	CAIRQSGQETQYF
TRBV5-8	TRBJ1-4	CASSVLQRSEKLFF
TRBV19	TRBJ1-4	CASSEQGASTNEKLFF
TRBV30	TRBJ1-2	CAWRKGQGDYYGYTF
TRBV5-1	TRBJ2-4	CASSRGQGADIQYF
TRBV16	TRBJ1-1	CASSLTGVGTEAFF
TRBV5-1	TRBJ1-2	CASSPRTDPNYGYTF
TRBV30	TRBJ1-5	CAWSVSGTVNQPQHF
TRBV25-1	TRBJ1-1	CASSEYLGQNTEAFF
TRBV7-2	TRBJ1-6	CASSLGQGFGSPLHF
TRBV19	TRBJ1-2	CASRLTGDYGYTF
TRBV6-2/TRBV6-3	TRBJ2-7	CASSEAYEQYF
TRBV7-9	TRBJ2-4	CASSLSLPRDIQYF
TRBV25-1	TRBJ2-2	CASSESAGTGELFF
TRBV19	TRBJ2-1	CASSKRGIAGVVEFF
TRBV11-2	TRBJ2-1	CASSLARASGRAVYEQFF
TRBV4-2	TRBJ2-6	CASGRLSRTSGANVLTF
TRBV5-1	TRBJ2-5	CASSSSSGNQETQYF
TRBV7-2	TRBJ1-4	CASSLEQAAINEKLFF
TRBV3-1/TRBV3-2	TRBJ2-1	CASSPPPGQGTNEQFF
TRBV25-1	TRBJ2-3	CASSELKGGTDTQYF
TRBV6-6	TRBJ2-7	CASSYSFTGEQYF
TRBV5-3	TRBJ2-1	CARSLALAGVPYNEQFF
TRBV7-6	TRBJ2-7	CASTDSGKGSYEQYF
TRBV10-3	TRBJ2-1	CAISESGTSGRAVYNEQFF
TRBV6-6	TRBJ2-5	CASSRTKTGLETQYF
TRBV7-6	TRBJ2-1	CASSLRWAGDLGEQFF
TRBV5-5	TRBJ2-3	CASSQGPSGSSFRTQYF
TRBV12-3/TRBV12-4	TRBJ2-1	CASSARANEQFF
TRBV19	TRBJ1-2	CASSIEPGTHGYTF
TRBV12-3/TRBV12-4	TRBJ2-7	CASSLIQGYEQYF